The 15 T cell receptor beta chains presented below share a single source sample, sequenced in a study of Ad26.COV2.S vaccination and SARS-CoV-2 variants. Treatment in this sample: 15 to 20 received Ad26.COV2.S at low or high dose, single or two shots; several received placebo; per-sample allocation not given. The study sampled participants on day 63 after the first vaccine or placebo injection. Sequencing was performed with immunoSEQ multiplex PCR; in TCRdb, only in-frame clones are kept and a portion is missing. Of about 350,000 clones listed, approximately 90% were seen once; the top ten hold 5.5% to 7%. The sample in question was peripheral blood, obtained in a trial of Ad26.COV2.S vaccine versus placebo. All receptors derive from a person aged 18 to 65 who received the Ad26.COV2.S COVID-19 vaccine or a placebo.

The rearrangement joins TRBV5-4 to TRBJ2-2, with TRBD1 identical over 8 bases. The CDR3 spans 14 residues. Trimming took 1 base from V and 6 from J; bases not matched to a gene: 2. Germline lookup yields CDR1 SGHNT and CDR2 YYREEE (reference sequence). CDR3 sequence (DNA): TGTGCCAGCAGCTTGACACAGGGGGCCGGGGAGCTGTTTTTT. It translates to CASSLTQGAGELFF.

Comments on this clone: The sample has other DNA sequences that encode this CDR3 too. The CDR3 DNA sequence: TGCGCCAGCAGCTTGAGTGGCGGCCAAGAGACCCAGTACTTC. It specifies CASSLSGGQETQYF. The gene calls are TRBV5-1 and TRBJ2-5; unclear D gene. The CDR3 is 14 residues long. V shed 1 base and J shed 1 base, with 8 bases lying between them. Germline lookup yields CDR1 SGHRS and CDR2 YFSETQ.

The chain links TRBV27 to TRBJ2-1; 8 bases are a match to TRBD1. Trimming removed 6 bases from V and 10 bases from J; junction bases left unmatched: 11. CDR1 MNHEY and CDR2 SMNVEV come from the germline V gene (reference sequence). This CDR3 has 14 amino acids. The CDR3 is CASSSWTGREEQFF. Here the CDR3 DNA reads TGTGCCAGCAGCTCCTGGACAGGGCGGGAAGAGCAGTTCTTC.

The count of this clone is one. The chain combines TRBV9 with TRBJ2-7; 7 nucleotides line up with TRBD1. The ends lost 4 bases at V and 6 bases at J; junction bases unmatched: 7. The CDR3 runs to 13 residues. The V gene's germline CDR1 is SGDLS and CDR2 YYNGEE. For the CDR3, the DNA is TGTGCCAGCAGCTTACGAAGGGACAGCGAGCAGTACTTC. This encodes CASSLRRDSEQYF.

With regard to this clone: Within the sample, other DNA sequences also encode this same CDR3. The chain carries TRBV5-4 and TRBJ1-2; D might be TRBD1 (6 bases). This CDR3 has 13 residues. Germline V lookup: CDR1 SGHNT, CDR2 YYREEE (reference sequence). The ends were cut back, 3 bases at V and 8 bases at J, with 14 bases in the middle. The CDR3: CASSSDSLYGYTF. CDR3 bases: TGTGCCAGCAGCTCGGACAGTCTTTACGGCTACACCTTC.

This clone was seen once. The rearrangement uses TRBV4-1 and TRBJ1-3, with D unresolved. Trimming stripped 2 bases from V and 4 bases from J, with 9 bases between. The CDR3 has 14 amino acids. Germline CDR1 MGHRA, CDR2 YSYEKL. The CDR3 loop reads CASSQQVRGNTIYF. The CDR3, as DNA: TGCGCCAGCAGCCAACAAGTCAGGGGAAACACCATATATTTT.

This chain's CDR3 is CASSLTGYYGYTF. CDR3 DNA: TGTGCCAGCAGTTTAACAGGGTACTATGGCTACACCTTC. The chain combines TRBV27 with TRBJ1-2; tentatively, D is TRBD1 (6 bases). The germline gives CDR1 MNHEY, CDR2 SMNVEV (reference sequence). The CDR3 runs to 13 residues. V lost 2 bases to trimming and J lost 3 bases, with 7 bases between them.

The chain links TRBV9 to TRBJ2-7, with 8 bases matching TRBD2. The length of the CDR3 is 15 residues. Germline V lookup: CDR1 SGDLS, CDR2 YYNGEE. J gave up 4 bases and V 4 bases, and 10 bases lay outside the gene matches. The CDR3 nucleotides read TGTGCCAGCAGCCCCCAGGTAGCGGGGCTGTACGAGCAGTACTTC. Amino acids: CASSPQVAGLYEQYF.

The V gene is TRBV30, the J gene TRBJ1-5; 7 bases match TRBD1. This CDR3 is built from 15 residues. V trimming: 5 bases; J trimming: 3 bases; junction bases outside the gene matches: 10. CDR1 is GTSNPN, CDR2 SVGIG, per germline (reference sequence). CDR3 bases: TGTGCCTGGGCCCGACAGGGAATGTACAATCAGCCCCAGCATTTT. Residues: CAWARQGMYNQPQHF.

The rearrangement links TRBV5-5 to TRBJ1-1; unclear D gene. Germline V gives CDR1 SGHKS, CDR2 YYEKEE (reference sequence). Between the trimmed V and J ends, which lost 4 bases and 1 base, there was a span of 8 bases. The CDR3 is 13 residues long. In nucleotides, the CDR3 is TGTGCCAGCAGCCGAGACGGGAACACTGAAGCTTTCTTT. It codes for CASSRDGNTEAFF. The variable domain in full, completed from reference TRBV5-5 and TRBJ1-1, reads DAGVTQSPTHLIKTRGQQVTLRCSPISGHKSVSWYQQVLGQGPQFIFQYYEKEERGRGNFPDRFSARQFPNYSSELNVNALLLGDSALYLCASSRDGNTEAFFGQGTRLTVV.

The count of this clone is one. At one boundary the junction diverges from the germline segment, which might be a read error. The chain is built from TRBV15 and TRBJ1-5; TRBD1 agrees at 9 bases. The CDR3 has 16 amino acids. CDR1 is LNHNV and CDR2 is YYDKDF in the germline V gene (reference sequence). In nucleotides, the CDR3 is TGTGCCACCAGCAAGGAACAGGGGGCCCTCCTGGATTCTATAGATTTT. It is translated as CATSKEQGALLDSIDF.

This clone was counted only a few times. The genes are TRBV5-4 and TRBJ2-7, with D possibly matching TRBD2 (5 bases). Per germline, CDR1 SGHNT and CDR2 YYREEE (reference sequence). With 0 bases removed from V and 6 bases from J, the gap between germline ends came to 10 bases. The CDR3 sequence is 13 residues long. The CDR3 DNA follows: TGTGCCAGCAGCTTGGCCGGGGTGGGCGAGCAGTACTTC. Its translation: CASSLAGVGEQYF.

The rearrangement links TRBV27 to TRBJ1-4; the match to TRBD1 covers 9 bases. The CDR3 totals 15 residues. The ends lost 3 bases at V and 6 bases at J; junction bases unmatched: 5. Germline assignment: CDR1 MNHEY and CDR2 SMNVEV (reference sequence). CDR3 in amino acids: CASSFTGTGYEKLFF. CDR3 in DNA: TGTGCCAGCAGTTTCACCGGGACAGGGTATGAAAAACTGTTTTTT.

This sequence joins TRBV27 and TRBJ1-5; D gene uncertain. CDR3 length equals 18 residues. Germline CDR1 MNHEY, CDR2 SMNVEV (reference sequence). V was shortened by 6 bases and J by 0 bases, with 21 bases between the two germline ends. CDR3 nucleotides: TGTGCCAGCAGCCCGGAACGGCGGGAGCCGGGTAGCAATCAGCCCCAGCATTTT. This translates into CASSPERREPGSNQPQHF.

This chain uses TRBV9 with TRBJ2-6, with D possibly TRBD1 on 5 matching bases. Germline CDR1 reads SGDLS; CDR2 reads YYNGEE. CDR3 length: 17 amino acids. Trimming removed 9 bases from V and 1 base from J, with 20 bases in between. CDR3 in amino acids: CATSPGLHLSGANVLTF. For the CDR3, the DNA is TGTGCCACCTCACCAGGGCTGCACCTTTCTGGGGCCAACGTCCTGACTTTC.